Following are 11 T cell receptor beta chains from one sample sequenced in a study of identical twins. TCRdb processed the 5' RACE reads anew with MiXCR; each CDR3 protein has one entry. The sample holds about 530,000 distinct CDR3 sequences, 20% to 25% seen once. This same sample was also taken into another study, of yellow fever vaccine responses in identical twins.

The sample comprised CD4+ T cells sorted from blood. The source is a young woman in good health.

The chain carries TRBV5-1 and TRBJ2-7; TRBD1 matches at 8 bases. V gave up 0 bases and J gave up 4 bases; unmatched junction bases: 3. Germline V lookup: CDR1 SGHRS, CDR2 YFSETQ. The CDR3 loop spans 14 amino acids. CDR3 loop: CASSLGTGRYEQYV. The CDR3 DNA sequence: TGCGCCAGCAGCTTGGGGACAGGGAGATACGAGCAGTACGTC.

This clonotype has more than one count but fewer than ten. In DNA, the CDR3 is TGCGCCAGCAACCCAGCTTGGTACACAGATACGCAGTATTTT. Protein product: CASNPAWYTDTQYF. The chain carries TRBV5-1 and TRBJ2-3; D gene ambiguous. The CDR3 extends over 14 amino acids. V shed 6 bases and J shed 2 bases, with 13 bases lying between them. Germline CDR1 and CDR2: SGHRS and YFSETQ. Variable domain in full (rest from reference TRBV5-1 and TRBJ2-3): KAGVTQTPRYLIKTRGQQVTLSCSPISGHRSVSWYQQTPGQGLQFLFEYFSETQRNKGNFPGRFSGRQFSNSRSEMNVSTLELGDSALYLCASNPAWYTDTQYFGPGTRLTVL.

The chain couples TRBV2 to TRBJ2-6; no clear D gene. CDR1 SNHLY and CDR2 FYNNEI come from the germline V gene. V was trimmed by 6 bases and J by 2 bases, leaving 5 bases between them. The CDR3 consists of 13 residues. Here the CDR3 DNA reads TGTGCCAGCAGCTTCCCTGGGGCCAACGTCCTGACTTTC. Translating gives CASSFPGANVLTF.

The J gene is TRBJ2-1, the V gene TRBV7-3, with 8 bases aligning to TRBD1. CDR1 and CDR2 from the germline V gene are SGHTA and FQGTGA. With V trimmed by 5 bases and J by 8 bases, 8 bases remained unmatched. The CDR3 covers 14 residues. CDR3 amino acids: CASSGQGLIDEQFF. Here the CDR3 DNA reads TGTGCCAGCAGCGGACAGGGTCTCATCGATGAGCAGTTCTTC.

The CDR3 sequence is CSARSGQETYNEQFF. In DNA, the CDR3 is TGCAGTGCTAGATCCGGACAGGAAACCTACAATGAGCAGTTCTTC. This chain joins TRBV20-1 and TRBJ2-1; 7 positions agree with TRBD1. This CDR3 is built from 15 residues. J gave up 2 bases and V 2 bases, and 6 bases lay outside the gene matches. The V gene's germline CDR1 is DFQATT and CDR2 SNEGSKA (reference sequence).

The chain couples TRBV5-1 to TRBJ2-1; no clear D gene. V was shortened by 7 bases and J by 0 bases, with 14 bases between the two germline ends. This CDR3 contains 15 residues. Germline V gives CDR1 SGHRS, CDR2 YFSETQ. This chain's CDR3 is CASAPGLNSYNEQFF. The CDR3, as DNA: TGCGCCAGCGCCCCCGGCTTGAACTCCTACAATGAGCAGTTCTTC.

This clonotype was seen a handful of times. The chain combines TRBV29-1 with TRBJ2-3; 7 bases map to TRBD1. CDR3 length equals 14 residues. The junction had 5 bases not matched to a gene; V was cut back by 2 bases and J by 3 bases. Germline loops: CDR1 SQVTM, CDR2 ANQGSEA. The CDR3 region is CSVERTGVTDTQYF. CDR3 nucleotides: TGCAGCGTTGAACGTACAGGGGTAACAGATACGCAGTATTTT.

This clonotype was observed a few times. The V and J genes are TRBV10-3 and TRBJ2-1; 16 bases agree with TRBD2. Germline V CDR1 and CDR2: ENHRY, SYGVKD. This CDR3 is 19 amino acids long. The V segment lost 6 bases and the J segment 6 bases; nucleotides outside the gene matches: 14. The CDR3 loop is CAIRGTSGRASQLGNEQFF. CDR3 bases: TGTGCCATCAGGGGGACTAGCGGGAGGGCCTCGCAACTTGGCAATGAGCAGTTCTTC.

The V call is TRBV7-9, the J call TRBJ2-1; 14 nucleotides line up with TRBD2. Germline CDR1 is SEHNR and CDR2 is FQNEAQ (reference sequence). The trim removed 3 bases at V and 10 bases at J, leaving 8 bases unmatched. The CDR3 extends over 16 amino acids. The CDR3 nucleotides read TGTGCCAGCAGCTTCCCCGGGACTAGCGGGGGCCGGGAGCAGTTCTTC. It translates to CASSFPGTSGGREQFF. The whole variable domain, remainder taken from reference TRBV7-9 and TRBJ2-1, is DTGVSQNPRHKITKRGQNVTFRCDPISEHNRLYWYRQTLGQGPEFLTYFQNEAQLEKSRLLSDRFSAERPKGSFSTLEIQRTEQGDSAMYLCASSFPGTSGGREQFFGPGTRLTVL.

The V and J genes are TRBV6-5 and TRBJ1-1, with D possibly being TRBD1 (5 bases). This CDR3 contains 14 residues. In germline, CDR1 is MNHEY, CDR2 SVGAGI. The V end lost 4 bases, the J end lost 2 bases, and 11 bases lay between the germline ends. The CDR3 DNA reads as TGTGCCAGCAGTTGGGGCCAGAGAAACACTGAAGCTTTCTTT. Its protein product is CASSWGQRNTEAFF.

The chain joins TRBV20-1 to TRBJ1-5; D gene uncertain. The ends were cut back, 3 bases at V and 2 bases at J, with 8 bases in the middle. The CDR3 is 13 amino acids. The germline V gene has CDR1 DFQATT and CDR2 SNEGSKA (reference sequence). The CDR3 coding sequence is TGCAGTGCTAGTCAGTACGGCAATCAGCCCCAGCATTTT. It specifies CSASQYGNQPQHF.